This TCR beta chain comes out of a study of response to subunit inactivated influenza vaccine. Study-wide results and limits: Researchers suggested that each seasonal influenza vaccination recruits few new T cells.

Turning to this clonotype: Its antigen is still unknown.

V lost 7 bases, J lost 5 bases, and 12 bases lay in between. The length of the CDR3 is 11 residues. Germline-derived CDR1 and CDR2 are SQVTM and ANQGSEA. In TCRdb, the RT-PCR reads were re-called with MiXCR into one record per CDR3 protein. The sample holds about 240,000 distinct CDR3 sequences; 9% to 15% are singletons and the top ten take about 7.8%. This TCR derives from a man aged 50 or older who received an inactivated influenza vaccine. Specimen: non-naive T cells sorted from PBMCs, collected approximately 15 days before vaccination. The chain joins TRBV29-1 to TRBJ2-7; D gene unclear. The CDR3 reads CSAAGRNEQYF. As DNA, the CDR3 is TGCAGCGCTGCCGGCAGGAACGAGCAGTACTTC.